The 30 T cell receptor beta chains below come from one sample, sequenced in a study of beta chain features in type 1 diabetes. The entirety of the isolated RNA underwent reverse transcription, so expressed TCRB transcripts were sequenced. Sequencing used immunoSEQ multiplex PCR; TCRdb keeps in-frame clones, though not all of them. Among about 270,000 clones listed, 13% to 15% were seen once. Study observations and caveats: Type 1 diabetes patients had TCRB CDR3s that were shorter (moderately but significantly so) in all four CD4+ subsets.

These receptors' targets are unknown. The sequencing sample was made of naive CD4+ T cells from blood. The receptor set was obtained from a man aged 25-45 years with type 1 diabetes.

V is TRBV20-1 and J is TRBJ1-1, with a tentative D call TRBD1 (6 bases). Germline CDR1 is DFQATT and CDR2 is SNEGSKA (reference sequence). There are 10 residues in the CDR3. Here the CDR3 DNA reads TGCCAACCAGGGGCCACTGAAGCTTTCTTT. Translating it yields CQPGATEAFF.

The chain employs TRBV7-3 and TRBJ2-5; TRBD2 is a possible D gene (6 bases). The ends were cut back, 4 bases at V and 4 bases at J, with 13 bases in the middle. Germline CDR1 SGHTA, CDR2 FQGTGA. The CDR3 is 14 amino acids. The CDR3 DNA reads as TGTGCCAGCAGCTCTACTAGCCGGGGAGAGACCCAGTACTTC. It specifies CASSSTSRGETQYF.

In this sample, this clone turned up a few times. V gene TRBV2 combines with J gene TRBJ1-1; unclear D gene. The CDR3 has 14 amino acids. Trimming removed 6 bases from V and 0 bases from J, with 11 bases in between. Per the germline V gene, CDR1 is SNHLY and CDR2 is FYNNEI. CDR3 amino acids: CASSTMAMNTEAFF. The CDR3 nucleotides read TGTGCCAGCAGCACTATGGCGATGAACACTGAAGCTTTCTTT. The variable domain in full, completed from reference TRBV2 and TRBJ1-1, reads EPEVTQTPSHQVTQMGQEVILRCVPISNHLYFYWYRQILGQKVEFLVSFYNNEISEKSEIFDDQFSVERPDGSNFTLKIRSTKLEDSAMYFCASSTMAMNTEAFFGQGTRLTVV.

The chain combines TRBV6-6 with TRBJ2-2, with TRBD2 matching over 9 bases. CDR3 size: 15 residues. With V trimmed by 5 bases and J by 3 bases, 4 bases remained unmatched. The germline V gene has CDR1 MNHNY and CDR2 SVGAGI (reference sequence). CDR3 in amino acids: CASSATSGDTGELFF. In DNA form, the CDR3 reads TGTGCCAGCAGTGCGACTAGCGGAGACACCGGGGAGCTGTTTTTT.

In this sample, this clone turned up a few times. The chain employs TRBV2 and TRBJ2-1; D is undetermined. V shed 2 bases and J shed 9 bases, with 8 bases lying between them. Germline values: CDR1 SNHLY, CDR2 FYNNEI. CDR3 size: 12 residues. CDR3 loop: CASSENGGEQFF. The CDR3 nucleotides read TGTGCCAGCAGTGAAAACGGCGGTGAGCAGTTCTTC.

The V and J genes are TRBV7-6 and TRBJ2-1; 7 nucleotides match TRBD2. Losses at the gene ends were 6 bases for V and 10 bases for J; bases not matched to a gene: 12. Germline V gene data show CDR1 as SGHVS and CDR2 as FNYEAQ. CDR3 size: 14 residues. This chain's CDR3 is CASRSGLMGGEQFF. The CDR3 bases are TGTGCCAGCAGATCGGGCCTAATGGGAGGGGAGCAGTTCTTC.

This clone was seen a few times. The chain joins TRBV7-2 to TRBJ2-7; 9 bases line up with TRBD1. J was trimmed by 1 base and V by 3 bases; bases with no gene match: 4. CDR3 length: 15 residues. CDR1 and CDR2 (germline): SGHTA, FQGNSA. CDR3 DNA sequence: TGTGCCAGCAGCTTCCCGGGACAGGGATCCTACGAGCAGTACTTC. Its protein product is CASSFPGQGSYEQYF. The whole variable domain, filled in from reference TRBV7-2 and TRBJ2-7, reads GAGVSQSPSNKVTEKGKDVELRCDPISGHTALYWYRQSLGQGLEFLIYFQGNSAPDKSGLPSDRFSAERTGGSVSTLTIQRTQQEDSAVYLCASSFPGQGSYEQYFGPGTRLTVT.

This chain uses TRBV29-1 with TRBJ2-1, with a tentative D call TRBD2 (5 bases). Germline CDR1 and CDR2: SQVTM and ANQGSEA. CDR3 length: 14 amino acids. Trimming took off 5 bases at V and 5 bases at J, with 16 bases between the two ends. The CDR3 protein is CSVKVAIPNNEQFF. The CDR3 DNA follows: TGCAGCGTTAAGGTAGCGATCCCAAACAATGAGCAGTTCTTC.

There are a few counts of this clone. The chain has TRBV6-6 and TRBJ2-1; TRBD1 matches 9 bases. This CDR3 has 16 residues. Germline loops: CDR1 MNHNY, CDR2 SVGAGI (reference sequence). The ends lost 0 bases at V and 5 bases at J; junction bases unmatched: 5. CDR3 protein: CASSYSGTGRDNEQFF. CDR3 DNA sequence: TGTGCCAGCAGTTACTCGGGGACAGGGAGGGACAATGAGCAGTTCTTC.

This clone was counted only a few times. The rearrangement joins TRBV29-1 to TRBJ2-5; TRBD2 aligns across 11 bases. CDR1 and CDR2 (germline): SQVTM, ANQGSEA. V shed 6 bases, J shed 4 bases, and the junction held 10 bases outside the gene matches. The CDR3 has 15 residues. CDR3 residues: CSVGRSGRAGETQYF. The CDR3 DNA reads as TGCAGCGTAGGACGTAGCGGGAGGGCAGGAGAGACCCAGTACTTC.

This chain joins TRBV18 and TRBJ1-5; 8 bases are a match to TRBD1. Germline assignment: CDR1 KGHSH and CDR2 LQKENI. V was clipped by 3 bases and J by 7 bases; unmatched bases: 11. CDR3 length equals 16 residues. The DNA of the CDR3 is TGTGCCAGCTCACCGTCCGGGACAGGAAACGACCAGCCCCAGCATTTT. Amino acids: CASSPSGTGNDQPQHF.

The chain has TRBV7-9 and TRBJ1-1, with no clear D. CDR1 is SEHNR and CDR2 is FQNEAQ in the germline V gene (reference sequence). The CDR3 has 13 amino acids. Trimming left V 3 bases short and J 5 bases short, with 10 bases between. The DNA of the CDR3 is TGTGCCAGCAGCTTTCTGGTTGAGACTGAAGCTTTCTTT. This translates into CASSFLVETEAFF.

The genes are TRBV29-1 and TRBJ2-1; D is perhaps TRBD2 (6 bases). The CDR3 is 14 amino acids. V dropped 0 bases and J dropped 2 bases, with 8 bases sitting between them. Germline V lookup: CDR1 SQVTM, CDR2 ANQGSEA. CDR3: CSVEEDYTYNEQFF. DNA of the CDR3: TGCAGCGTTGAAGAGGACTACACCTACAATGAGCAGTTCTTC.

This clone was seen a handful of times. The rearrangement uses TRBV27 and TRBJ2-7, with 7 bases matching TRBD2. After removal of 6 bases from V and 3 bases from J, the junction contained 2 bases not matched to a gene. CDR3 length: 12 amino acids. Per the germline V gene, CDR1 is MNHEY and CDR2 is SMNVEV (reference sequence). The CDR3 loop is CASRSSGYEQYF. The DNA for the CDR3 is TGTGCCAGCAGGTCTAGCGGCTACGAGCAGTACTTC.

Ten or more counts support this clone. The rearrangement joins TRBV7-9 to TRBJ1-2, with D perhaps TRBD1 (5 bases). The CDR3 consists of 13 residues. Germline V CDR1 and CDR2: SEHNR, FQNEAQ (reference sequence). V was pared by 5 bases and J by 4 bases, with 11 bases between. The CDR3 nucleotides are TGTGCCAGCAGCCCACAACAGGTCTATGGCTACACCTTC. Its protein product is CASSPQQVYGYTF.

This clone has more than one count but fewer than ten. This chain connects TRBV5-1 to TRBJ1-5; D gene unclear. This CDR3 has 15 amino acids. V was cut by 3 bases and J by 9 bases, with 19 bases left in between. Germline assignment: CDR1 SGHRS and CDR2 YFSETQ. CDR3 protein: CASSSGSGIEGPQHF. The CDR3 DNA reads as TGCGCCAGCAGCTCGGGGTCCGGGATTGAAGGGCCCCAGCATTTT.

This clone appeared a few times. The chain carries TRBV7-2 and TRBJ1-1; D is unresolved. The germline gives CDR1 SGHTA, CDR2 FQGNSA. The CDR3 has 14 amino acids. With 5 bases removed from V and 0 bases from J, the gap between germline ends came to 10 bases. This CDR3 reads CASSQERMNTEAFF. CDR3 DNA: TGTGCCAGCAGCCAAGAGAGAATGAACACTGAAGCTTTCTTT.

This clone came up a few times. The chain links TRBV7-9 to TRBJ2-5; TRBD2 matches 9 bases. The CDR3 loop spans 13 amino acids. From germline, CDR1 is SEHNR and CDR2 FQNEAQ (reference sequence). The junction had 5 bases not matched to a gene; V was cut back by 7 bases and J by 5 bases. For the CDR3, the DNA is TGTGCCAGCACAGCGGGAGGCTATGAGACCCAGTACTTC. As protein: CASTAGGYETQYF.

The chain recombines TRBV6-1 with TRBJ2-7; 8 bases map to TRBD2. The CDR3 is 15 amino acids. CDR1 is MNHNS and CDR2 is SASEGT in the germline V gene. Trimming took 6 bases from V and 2 from J; bases not matched to a gene: 9. The CDR3 region has the DNA TGTGCCAGCAGGACTGAGCGGGAGCGGGCCTACGAGCAGTACTTC. This sequence encodes CASRTERERAYEQYF.

This clone was observed a few times. Other DNA sequences in this specimen translate into the identical CDR3. This chain links TRBV6-5 with TRBJ2-1; no definite D call. The germline V gene encodes CDR1 MNHEY and CDR2 SVGAGI. This CDR3 has 13 amino acids. The V and J ends lost 5 bases and 0 bases respectively, with 5 bases between them. Here the CDR3 reads CASSPSSYNEQFF. The CDR3 DNA sequence: TGTGCCAGCAGTCCCTCCTCCTACAATGAGCAGTTCTTC.

The rearrangement uses TRBV28 and TRBJ2-2; 8 nucleotides agree with TRBD2. The CDR3 is 19 residues long. V was clipped by 3 bases and J by 1 base; unmatched bases: 13. Germline V gene data show CDR1 as MDHEN and CDR2 as SYDVKM. The CDR3 spells CASSLQGRWTSQNTGELFF. The CDR3 DNA follows: TGTGCCAGCAGTTTGCAGGGCCGATGGACTAGCCAGAACACCGGGGAGCTGTTTTTT. Looking up the rest from reference TRBV28 and TRBJ2-2 gives the full variable domain: DVKVTQSSRYLVKRTGEKVFLECVQDMDHENMFWYRQDPGLGLRLIYFSYDVKMKEKGDIPEGYSVSREKKERFSLILESASTNQTSMYLCASSLQGRWTSQNTGELFFGEGSRLTVL.

In this sample, this clone turned up a few times. The chain employs TRBV7-2 and TRBJ2-5; a possible D gene is TRBD2 (5 bases). The CDR3 length is 14 residues. Trimming removed 5 bases at V and 5 bases at J, with 15 bases between. CDR1 is SGHTA, CDR2 FQGNSA, per germline. The CDR3 spells CASSRPAGAETQYF. The CDR3 DNA sequence: TGTGCCAGCAGCCGCCCGGCGGGTGCGGAGACCCAGTACTTC.

The CDR3 loop reads CASSPTGSANYGYTF. CDR3 DNA sequence: TGTGCCAGCAGCCCGACAGGGTCAGCTAACTATGGCTACACCTTC. The V gene is TRBV5-8, the J gene TRBJ1-2, with 7 positions matching TRBD1. CDR3 length equals 15 residues. Unmatched junction bases numbered 6, after V lost 4 bases and J lost 0 bases. Germline CDR1 SGHTS, CDR2 YDEGEE. The complete variable domain, with remaining parts taken from reference TRBV5-8 and TRBJ1-2, reads EAGVTQSPTHLIKTRGQQATLRCSPISGHTSVYWYQQALGLGLQFLLWYDEGEERNRGNFPPRFSGRQFPNYSSELNVNALELEDSALYLCASSPTGSANYGYTFGSGTRLTVV.

This clone has only a few counts. The rearrangement joins TRBV9 to TRBJ2-5; 8 bases map to TRBD2. Germline-derived CDR1 and CDR2 are SGDLS and YYNGEE. This CDR3 comprises 15 residues. The V gene end was trimmed by 2 bases and the J gene end by 5 bases; junction bases not matched to a gene: 8. The CDR3 sequence is CASSVLAGGWETQYF. The CDR3 nucleotides read TGTGCCAGCAGCGTTCTAGCGGGTGGCTGGGAGACCCAGTACTTC.

This chain links TRBV29-1 with TRBJ2-7, with 9 positions matching TRBD1. The V gene end was trimmed by 5 bases and the J gene end by 3 bases; junction bases not matched to a gene: 2. The CDR3 length is 12 residues. Germline V gene sequence: CDR1 SQVTM, CDR2 ANQGSEA. The CDR3 region is CSVTGGLYEQYF. The CDR3 coding sequence is TGCAGCGTTACAGGGGGCCTCTACGAGCAGTACTTC.

This rearrangement joins TRBV5-1 to TRBJ2-1, with 10 bases lining up with TRBD2. V shed 1 base, J shed 8 bases, and the junction held 6 bases outside the gene matches. Looked up from germline, CDR1 is SGHRS and CDR2 is YFSETQ. This CDR3 is built from 15 residues. CDR3 amino acids: CASSLSTSGIYEQFF. The CDR3 DNA follows: TGCGCCAGCAGCTTGTCAACTAGCGGGATCTATGAGCAGTTCTTC.

This clone turned up a few times. The genes are TRBV18 and TRBJ2-5; TRBD1 might be the D (5 bases). Germline CDR1 and CDR2: KGHSH and LQKENI. The ends were cut back, 2 bases at V and 5 bases at J, with 15 bases in the middle. The CDR3 is 15 amino acids. CDR3 coding DNA: TGTGCCAGCTCACCAGCGTCCAGGGCTAGGGAGACCCAGTACTTC. Its protein product is CASSPASRARETQYF.

In this sample, this clone turned up a few times. V and J are TRBV7-9 and TRBJ1-2; no clear D gene. V dropped 8 bases and J dropped 0 bases, with 16 bases sitting between them. Germline loops: CDR1 SEHNR, CDR2 FQNEAQ (reference sequence). The CDR3 extends over 15 amino acids. The CDR3 DNA reads TGTGCCAGCGACCACCCCAGGTTACCTAACTATGGCTACACCTTC. It yields the protein CASDHPRLPNYGYTF.

This clone has more than one count but fewer than ten. The V call is TRBV7-9, the J call TRBJ2-5; D is possibly TRBD1 (6 bases). The germline V gene has CDR1 SEHNR and CDR2 FQNEAQ (reference sequence). V was cut by 5 bases and J by 5 bases, with 18 bases left in between. The length of the CDR3 is 15 residues. The CDR3 bases are TGTGCCAGCAGCGAATCGCTAACAGGGATCGAGACCCAGTACTTC. Translating it yields CASSESLTGIETQYF.

This chain links TRBV2 with TRBJ1-1; a possible D gene is TRBD1 (6 bases). Trimming cost V 7 bases and J 4 bases, with 16 bases left between them. The germline CDR1 and CDR2 sequences are SNHLY and FYNNEI. The CDR3 loop spans 14 amino acids. The CDR3 is CASKAGELATEAFF. The CDR3 DNA sequence: TGTGCCAGCAAGGCAGGGGAGTTAGCCACTGAAGCTTTCTTT.